This T cell receptor beta chain was sequenced for a study of T cells in localized non-small cell lung cancer. V lost 5 bases and J lost 1, with 12 bases in between. This CDR3 comprises 15 residues. Germline CDR1 reads SGHTS; CDR2 reads YDEGEE. Some clones are missing from TCRdb's copy, which holds only in-frame ones; the method was immunoSEQ multiplex PCR. The sample lists about 40,000 clones, about 87% seen once, with around 3.4% in the top ten. The clonotype originates from a man aged 18 to 49 with stage I lung adenocarcinoma. The sequencing here drew on peripheral blood, taken before any cancer treatment. The chain is built from TRBV5-8 and TRBJ2-2, with TRBD1 as a possible D gene (6 bases). The CDR3 DNA reads as TGTGCCAGCAGGGTCGGACAGATGAACACCGGGGAGCTGTTTTTT. It specifies CASRVGQMNTGELFF.